The rows below give T cell receptor beta chains drawn from one sample of a study of T cells in Graves' hyperthyroidism and ophthalmopathy. TCRdb ran MiXCR on the multiplex PCR reads and lists one entry per CDR3 protein. The repertoire holds around 490,000 distinct CDR3 sequences, with just under 20% as singletons. The sample was blood. The receptors derive from a man aged 40-49 years with Graves' ophthalmopathy. Each CDR3 is given with its conserved first and last residue. The D gene is left open where the match is weak. Not all rows give a size; the values are once, few, many and, for expanded clones, a class.

v_gene	abundance	d_gene	j_gene	len	CDR3aa	CDR3nt
TRBV6-2/TRBV6-3	many	.	TRBJ2-3	15	CASSPEGFHGDTQYF	TGTGCCAGCAGTCCGGAAGGGTTCCACGGGGATACGCAGTATTTT
TRBV7-8	few	.	TRBJ1-5	17	CASSLLDSRYSNQPQHF	TGTGCCAGCAGCTTATTGGACAGTCGTTATAGCAATCAGCCCCAGCATTTT
TRBV6-1	.	TRBD1	TRBJ1-5	13	CASSEAGQGPQHF	TGTGCCAGCAGTGAGGCGGGACAGGGGCCCCAGCATTTT
TRBV5-4	few	.	TRBJ1-1	14	CASSPPQRNTEAFF	TGTGCCAGCAGCCCCCCCCAGCGGAACACTGAAGCTTTCTTT
TRBV11-2	.	TRBD2	TRBJ2-1	20	CASGYPPTGTSGNEVDEQFF	TGTGCCAGCGGATACCCCCCTACCGGGACTAGCGGCAATGAGGTAGATGAGCAGTTCTTC
TRBV30	many	.	TRBJ1-3	13	CAWSVQGRNTIYF	TGTGCCTGGAGTGTACAGGGAAGAAACACCATATATTTT
TRBV20-1	once	TRBD1	TRBJ1-2	13	CSAATQGGHGYTF	TGCAGTGCAGCTACACAGGGGGGCCATGGCTACACCTTC
TRBV2	many	.	TRBJ2-4	18	CASSEEYRAGRAKNIQYF	TGTGCCAGCAGTGAAGAGTATAGGGCGGGACGAGCCAAAAACATTCAGTACTTC
TRBV7-9	many	.	TRBJ2-5	15	CASSWGGGDQETQYF	TGTGCCAGCAGCTGGGGAGGGGGGGACCAAGAGACCCAGTACTTC
TRBV24-1	.	.	TRBJ1-1	11	CATGTSTEAFF	TGTGCCACAGGAACTTCGACTGAAGCTTTCTTT
TRBV24-1	.	TRBD2	TRBJ2-7	15	CATSRLAGGPNEQYF	TGTGCCACCAGCCGGCTAGCGGGAGGTCCCAACGAGCAGTACTTC
TRBV5-1	few	TRBD2	TRBJ2-7	15	CASSYPGQRGSEQYF	TGCGCCAGCAGCTATCCGGGGCAGCGGGGATCCGAGCAGTACTTC
TRBV28	few	TRBD2	TRBJ2-3	15	CASSPTSGSIDTQYF	TGTGCCAGCAGCCCAACTAGCGGGAGTATTGATACGCAGTATTTT
TRBV6-5	.	TRBD2	TRBJ2-7	16	CASSYPTSGRSSEQYF	TGTGCCAGCAGTTACCCCACTAGCGGGAGATCGAGCGAGCAGTACTTC
TRBV30	many	.	TRBJ1-2	15	CAWSVGATINYGYTF	TGTGCCTGGTCGGTGGGGGCCACTATTAACTATGGCTACACCTTC
TRBV24-1	.	.	TRBJ1-6	18	CATSDWVRGAMSNSPLHF	TGTGCCACCAGTGATTGGGTGAGAGGGGCCATGAGTAATTCACCCCTCCACTTT
TRBV20-1	many	TRBD2	TRBJ2-7	13	CSARGGSSYEQYF	TGCAGTGCCCGGGGAGGGAGCTCCTACGAGCAGTACTTC
TRBV2	many	TRBD1	TRBJ2-1	14	CASSDRQGWNEQFF	TGTGCCAGCAGTGACCGACAGGGTTGGAATGAGCAGTTCTTC
TRBV6-1	few	TRBD1	TRBJ1-2	15	CASSEAGQVVYGYTF	TGTGCCAGCAGTGAAGCGGGACAGGTAGTCTATGGCTACACCTTC
TRBV12-3/TRBV12-4	.	TRBD1	TRBJ2-2	11	CATGGAGELFF	TGTGCCACAGGGGGTGCCGGGGAGCTGTTTTTT
TRBV11-2	few	.	TRBJ1-1	16	CASSPTMWAMNTEAFF	TGTGCCAGCAGTCCTACTATGTGGGCGATGAACACTGAAGCTTTCTTT
TRBV28	many	TRBD2	TRBJ2-3	16	CASSSLTSGGSDTQYF	TGTGCCAGCAGTTCCTTGACTAGCGGGGGCTCCGATACGCAGTATTTT
TRBV7-2	.	TRBD2	TRBJ2-7	15	CASSPLGRAFYEQYF	TGTGCCAGCAGCCCATTAGGGAGGGCCTTCTACGAGCAGTACTTC
TRBV24-1	many	.	TRBJ2-7	15	CATSRGGGKAYEQYF	TGTGCCACCAGTCGAGGGGGCGGGAAAGCCTACGAGCAGTACTTC
TRBV3-1	many	.	TRBJ1-2	15	CASSHGGYDDYGYTF	TGTGCCAGCAGCCATGGAGGGTACGACGACTATGGCTACACCTTC
TRBV15	few	TRBD2	TRBJ2-2	18	CATSRDRRLAGGSGELFF	TGTGCCACCAGCAGAGATCGACGACTAGCGGGGGGTTCCGGGGAGCTGTTTTTT
TRBV9	.	.	TRBJ1-6	15	CASSAGAGVWEPLHF	TGTGCCAGCAGCGCGGGGGCGGGGGTTTGGGAACCCCTCCACTTT
TRBV6-1	many	.	TRBJ1-1	14	CASSIRDKNTEAFF	TGTGCCAGCAGTATCCGGGACAAGAACACTGAAGCTTTCTTT
TRBV24-1	once	.	TRBJ2-6	15	CATSDPIAGANVLTF	TGTGCCACCAGTGACCCGATCGCGGGGGCCAACGTCCTGACTTTC
TRBV7-9	few	.	TRBJ1-2	15	CASSPSGGLNYGYTF	TGTGCCAGCAGCCCTTCCGGAGGACTTAACTATGGCTACACCTTC
TRBV30	.	TRBD2	TRBJ2-7	16	CAWSPAGGALVYEQYF	TGTGCCTGGAGTCCTGCGGGGGGCGCCTTGGTCTACGAGCAGTACTTC
TRBV10-1	.	.	TRBJ2-1	14	CASSESRWAHEQFF	TGCGCCAGCAGTGAGTCACGTTGGGCTCATGAGCAGTTCTTC
TRBV3-1	few	.	TRBJ2-1	18	CASSPLDGRGVSHNEQFF	TGTGCCAGCAGCCCGTTAGATGGAAGAGGAGTTTCCCACAATGAGCAGTTCTTC
TRBV4-3	few	.	TRBJ2-1	16	CASSQESKLVYNEQFF	TGCGCCAGCAGCCAAGAGTCCAAACTAGTCTACAATGAGCAGTTCTTC
TRBV4-1	few	.	TRBJ2-7	15	CASSQIHQSSYEQYF	TGCGCCAGCAGCCAGATACATCAAAGCTCCTACGAGCAGTACTTC
TRBV5-1	many	TRBD2	TRBJ2-7	16	CASSPLTSGGAYEQYF	TGCGCCAGCAGCCCCCTAACCAGCGGGGGAGCCTACGAGCAGTACTTC
TRBV27	few	.	TRBJ1-1	11	CASWTGPEAFF	TGTGCCAGTTGGACGGGGCCTGAAGCTTTCTTT
TRBV6-2/TRBV6-3	few	TRBD2	TRBJ2-5	15	CASSGLAGGRETQYF	TGTGCCAGCAGCGGACTAGCGGGGGGTAGAGAGACCCAGTACTTC
TRBV18	.	TRBD2	TRBJ2-7	15	CASSRGNLAGYEQYF	TGTGCCAGCTCGAGGGGAAACCTAGCGGGATACGAGCAGTACTTC
TRBV29-1	.	.	TRBJ1-3	13	CSVEKQQGNTIYF	TGCAGCGTTGAAAAACAACAAGGAAACACCATATATTTT
TRBV28	many	TRBD2	TRBJ2-1	15	CASSQAGETYNEQFF	TGTGCCAGCAGTCAAGCGGGAGAAACCTACAATGAGCAGTTCTTC
TRBV12-3/TRBV12-4	.	.	TRBJ1-2	14	CASSLDQYWDGYTF	TGTGCCAGCAGTTTGGATCAGTACTGGGATGGCTACACCTTC
TRBV12-3/TRBV12-4	.	.	TRBJ2-7	15	CASSIRRAKRYEQYF	TGTGCCAGCAGTATCCGAAGGGCCAAGAGATACGAGCAGTACTTC
TRBV19	.	.	TRBJ2-3	13	CATQGKDTDTQYF	TGTGCCACACAGGGTAAGGACACAGATACGCAGTATTTT
TRBV6-1	few	.	TRBJ2-7	14	CASSEGTFSYEQYF	TGTGCCAGCAGTGAAGGGACCTTTTCCTACGAGCAGTACTTC
TRBV13	few	.	TRBJ2-3	16	CASSAGRTFSTDTQYF	TGTGCCAGCAGCGCAGGGAGAACATTTAGCACAGATACGCAGTATTTT
TRBV27	few	.	TRBJ1-6	13	CASRGGYNSPLHF	TGTGCCAGCAGGGGTGGCTATAATTCACCCCTCCACTTT
TRBV5-1	.	.	TRBJ1-2	14	CASSLASAEYGYTF	TGCGCCAGCAGCTTGGCCTCGGCAGAGTATGGCTACACCTTC
TRBV27	few	.	TRBJ2-7	13	CASSIVEADEQYF	TGTGCCAGCAGCATCGTGGAGGCCGACGAGCAGTACTTC
TRBV7-6	few	.	TRBJ1-3	16	CASSLTEPGSGNTIYF	TGTGCCAGCAGCTTGACGGAGCCAGGCTCTGGAAACACCATATATTTT
TRBV11-3	few	.	TRBJ2-1	13	CASSLEFSNEQFF	TGTGCCAGCAGCTTGGAGTTCTCGAATGAGCAGTTCTTC
TRBV20-1	few	.	TRBJ2-1	13	CSAAHGSMNEQFF	TGCAGTGCCGCCCATGGTAGCATGAATGAGCAGTTCTTC
TRBV7-9	few	.	TRBJ1-6	14	CASSLEAVNSPLHF	TGTGCCAGCAGCTTAGAGGCAGTTAATTCACCCCTCCACTTT
TRBV7-9	many	.	TRBJ2-5	14	CASSLESETETQYF	TGTGCCAGCAGCTTAGAGAGTGAGACGGAGACCCAGTACTTC
TRBV5-1	.	TRBD1	TRBJ2-1	15	CASSPGTGGADEQFF	TGCGCCAGCAGCCCCGGGACAGGGGGCGCGGATGAGCAGTTCTTC
TRBV5-1	.	.	TRBJ1-2	12	CASSWGTDGYTF	TGCGCCAGCAGCTGGGGGACGGATGGCTACACCTTC
TRBV28	many	.	TRBJ2-5	17	CASSFPLSAGAQETQYF	TGTGCCAGCAGTTTCCCCCTCTCGGCAGGGGCCCAAGAGACCCAGTACTTC